What follows are 3 T cell receptor beta chains derived from one specimen sequenced in a study of Ad26.COV2.S vaccination and SARS-CoV-2 variants. Stated treatment: 15 to 20 received Ad26.COV2.S at low or high dose, single or two shots; a few received placebo; per-sample allocation not given. Sampling took place 63 days after the first vaccine or placebo injection. Method: immunoSEQ multiplex PCR; TCRdb's copy keeps in-frame clones and lacks some. The sample consists of hundreds of thousands of clones, roughly 90% of them appearing once. Source: peripheral blood, taken in a trial of Ad26.COV2.S vaccine versus placebo. Every receptor here comes from a person aged 18-65 years who received the Ad26.COV2.S COVID-19 vaccine or a placebo.

This chain joins TRBV9 and TRBJ2-2, with 8 bases that match TRBD2. The CDR3 is 13 residues long. Trimming took 3 bases from V and 6 from J; bases not matched to a gene: 1. Germline assignment: CDR1 SGDLS and CDR2 YYNGEE. CDR3 DNA: TGTGCCAGCAGCGCCGGGGGGGCCGGGGAGCTGTTTTTT. Translated: CASSAGGAGELFF.

The rearrangement joins TRBV5-1 to TRBJ2-1; 9 nucleotides agree with TRBD1. Germline V CDR1 and CDR2: SGHRS, YFSETQ. This CDR3 spans 16 amino acids. J gave up 2 bases and V 1 base, and 4 bases lay outside the gene matches. CDR3 sequence reads: CASSLLGQGPYNEQFF. CDR3 coding DNA: TGCGCCAGCAGCTTGTTGGGACAGGGACCCTACAATGAGCAGTTCTTC.

The J gene is TRBJ1-3, the V gene TRBV7-9; a weak D match, TRBD1 (6 bases). V gave up 5 bases and J gave up 0 bases, with 11 bases separating them. CDR1 is SEHNR and CDR2 is FQNEAQ in the germline V gene (reference sequence). This CDR3 contains 15 residues. The CDR3 DNA follows: TGTGCCAGCAGCCAACAGGGAAACTCTGGAAACACCATATATTTT. Residues: CASSQQGNSGNTIYF.